This is a list of T cell receptor beta chains from one sample in a study of blood T cell repertoires in COVID-19. Method: immunoSEQ multiplex PCR; TCRdb's copy keeps in-frame clones and lacks some. The sample has under 200,000 clones; approximately 80% are singletons. The source material was peripheral blood. The receptors derive from an elderly woman with active or convalescent COVID-19. Both conserved end residues are trimmed from each CDR3. Each record gives: J gene, V gene, clone size, D gene, CDR3 protein. A D gene is named only where the DNA matches it firmly. Expanded clones are given a class, and other clones once, few, many or no size at all.

J: TRBJ1-1
V: TRBV4-3
size: .
D: .
CDR3: ASSQEGGRIAF

J: TRBJ2-7
V: TRBV6-2/TRBV6-3
size: .
D: TRBD1
CDR3: ASSVTGGAYEQY

J: TRBJ1-2
V: TRBV28
size: .
D: .
CDR3: ASSPGQPGGYT

J: TRBJ1-2
V: TRBV7-9
size: .
D: TRBD1
CDR3: ASSLMTGNYGYT

J: TRBJ2-3
V: TRBV24-1
size: once
D: TRBD1
CDR3: ATSGTGEGDTQY

J: TRBJ1-1
V: TRBV5-1
size: .
D: .
CDR3: ASSVGQDTEAF

J: TRBJ2-5
V: TRBV11-3
size: .
D: TRBD2
CDR3: ASSSLRAGGETQY

J: TRBJ1-4
V: TRBV6-2/TRBV6-3
size: .
D: .
CDR3: ASSYSTGAEKLF

J: TRBJ2-4
V: TRBV24-1
size: .
D: .
CDR3: ATSDPVQNIQY

J: TRBJ1-3
V: TRBV4-2
size: .
D: .
CDR3: ASSQDLTAYSSGNTIY